These T cell receptor beta chains were read from a single sample in a study of beta chain features in type 1 diabetes. Generated by immunoSEQ multiplex PCR, the TCRdb table keeps only in-frame clones and is missing some. The table includes 620,000 or so clones, roughly 15% detected once. The source material was naive CD4+ T cells from blood. The receptors were gathered from a young man in good health. Both conserved end residues are part of each CDR3. Fields, in order: J gene, V gene, CDR3 protein.

TRBJ2-1	TRBV5-4	CASSFLAGAVHEQFF
TRBJ2-1	TRBV7-3	CASSVIGSGYNEQFF
TRBJ2-2	TRBV27	CASSFRGRDTGELFF
TRBJ1-6	TRBV7-2	CASSPSYSPLHF
TRBJ2-2	TRBV5-1	CASSPQRVHGELFF
TRBJ1-2	TRBV18	CASLSRFGYTF
TRBJ2-7	TRBV5-6	CASSRGALSYEQYF
TRBJ1-2	TRBV10-3	CAVSGTVNYGYTF
TRBJ2-6	TRBV19	CASSTRTGTVISGANVLTF
TRBJ2-4	TRBV7-2	CASSFLGPGIQYF
TRBJ1-3	TRBV9	CASSAGQYGNTIYF
TRBJ2-4	TRBV27	CASSRQGLGKNIQYF
TRBJ2-4	TRBV14	CASSQGASGRSGIQYF
TRBJ2-3	TRBV7-2	CASSLTQLIRDTQYF
TRBJ2-7	TRBV4-3	CASSQDLIRPYEQYF
TRBJ2-5	TRBV18	CASSPKPRTQETQYF
TRBJ2-5	TRBV21-1	CASSKAPIKRTQYF
TRBJ1-5	TRBV2	CASRDWRGERYSNQPQHF
TRBJ2-7	TRBV19	CASSPRGGFYEQYF
TRBJ2-1	TRBV19	CASTLWGAGYNEQFF
TRBJ2-3	TRBV7-3	CASSLFSASGGDTDTQYF
TRBJ2-6	TRBV7-3	CASSLLGGQPGANVLTF
TRBJ2-1	TRBV2	CASSVEGLARNEQFF
TRBJ1-2	TRBV7-9	CASSLEQYGYTF
TRBJ2-7	TRBV2	CASRGQGRSQRYEQYF
TRBJ1-4	TRBV9	CASSVGDTNEKLFF
.	TRBV14	CASSQNRALYEQYF
TRBJ1-1	TRBV6-5	CASSYKWNTEAFF
TRBJ2-3	TRBV19	CASRSLLGASTDTQYF
TRBJ2-7	TRBV7-2	CASSPGQGATYEQYF
TRBJ2-1	TRBV29-1	CSVEVGFSYNEQFF
TRBJ1-2	TRBV28	CASSITFRRTVKDGYTF
TRBJ1-6	TRBV13	CASTQFGTGTPPLHF
TRBJ2-1	TRBV5-1	CASTTGWGLGRGEQFF
TRBJ2-7	TRBV28	CASSEVGTAYEQYF
TRBJ2-3	TRBV5-1	CASSSSGNTQYF
TRBJ2-7	TRBV7-3	CASSLQEGPHEQYF
TRBJ2-1	TRBV25-1	CASSDGQGNNEQFF
TRBJ1-2	TRBV7-9	CASSMDRGIGYTF
TRBJ2-2	TRBV7-2	CASSLVSGRTGELFF
TRBJ2-7	TRBV7-9	CASSLGTGTGVYEQYF
TRBJ2-7	TRBV28	CASGMNPSYEQYF
TRBJ2-1	TRBV11-2	CASSSLAGGHNEQFF
TRBJ1-2	TRBV18	CASSLPGQGTGYGYTF